This T cell receptor (beta chain) was captured in a study of blood T cell repertoires in COVID-19. Study-level background: The study drew acute and convalescent COVID-19 samples from the United States, Italy and Spain. Nucleic acid was either cDNA or gDNA, and it came from T cells, B-cell-depleted T cells, or PBMCs.

Per the original methods: By means of reference gene primer amplification, nucleated cell counts were estimated. Sequencing used immunoSEQ multiplex PCR; TCRdb keeps in-frame clones, though not all of them. That table supplies the V and J calls and clone size; D and trimming were determined from the DNA. The sample carries some 250,000 clones, over 70% recorded once. Sequencing used peripheral blood. The clonotype originates from a woman of 80 years or more with acute or convalescent COVID-19.

As DNA, the CDR3 is TGCGCCAGCAGCTCGCCTGAACAGGGGGCGGGAGAGACCCAGTACTTC. Its translation: CASSSPEQGAGETQYF. This sequence joins TRBV5-1 and TRBJ2-5, with 9 bases aligning to TRBD1. Unmatched junction bases numbered 10, after V lost 3 bases and J lost 4 bases. The germline V gene has CDR1 SGHRS and CDR2 YFSETQ. This CDR3 comprises 16 residues.